The rows below give T cell receptor beta chains drawn from one sample of a study of T-cell memory formation after mild COVID-19. TCRdb fed the 5' RACE reads into MiXCR, producing one record per CDR3 protein. The sample has hundreds of thousands of distinct CDR3 sequences; about 20% are singletons. The sample comprised PBMCs or a T cell subset sorted from them (not recorded which). These receptors were obtained from an adult woman who had mild COVID-19 (a few samples of this study predate the infection). Cell type and time point are not known. Both conserved end residues are part of each CDR3. The D gene is left open where the match is weak. The size of a clone is reported for some rows only, either as once, few or many, or as a class for expanded clones.

>.|12|TRBD2|TRBJ2-5|TRBV20-1
TGCAGTGCTAGGCGGGAGCGGGAGACCCAGTACTTC
CSARRERETQYF
>many|13|.|TRBJ2-7|TRBV9
TGTGCCAGCAGTGTTGGGGGCTCCTACGAGCAGTACTTC
CASSVGGSYEQYF
>.|15|.|TRBJ1-2|TRBV6-1
TGTGCCAGCAGTGATGAAGGGGGGGCCAACTATGGCTACACCTTC
CASSDEGGANYGYTF
>.|15|.|TRBJ2-5|TRBV27
TGTGCCAGCAGACAGGGCAGGGCCTCTGGAGAGACCCAGTACTTC
CASRQGRASGETQYF
>many|15|TRBD2|TRBJ2-1|TRBV7-3
TGTGCCAGCAGCTTAGACGCTAGCGGGAACTATGAGCAGTTCTTC
CASSLDASGNYEQFF
>few|18|.|TRBJ1-2|TRBV6-2/TRBV6-3
TGTGCCAGCAGTTACAGGAGGGGATTTTTACCCCCTAACTATGGCTACACCTTC
CASSYRRGFLPPNYGYTF
>.|14|.|TRBJ1-2|TRBV29-1
TGCAGCGTAAACAGAGCGCCGGGGGACTATGGCTACACCTTC
CSVNRAPGDYGYTF
>few|15|.|TRBJ2-5|TRBV3-1
TGTGCCAGCAGCCAAGGACAGGCCGGGAGGGAGACCCAGTACTTC
CASSQGQAGRETQYF
>.|12|.|TRBJ1-5|TRBV7-2
TGTGCCAGCAGCTTTCAAAATCAGCCCCAGCATTTT
CASSFQNQPQHF
>few|13|.|TRBJ2-1|TRBV7-6
TGTGCCAGCAGCATCTCACGGAACAATGAGCAGTTCTTC
CASSISRNNEQFF
>few|14|.|TRBJ2-3|TRBV5-6
TGTGCCAGCAGCTTCAATGACGAGGCGAATACGCAGTATTTT
CASSFNDEANTQYF
>few|15|.|TRBJ1-2|TRBV5-1
TGCGCCAGCAGCTACGGAGGGGTTCCCGGGGATGGCTACACCTTC
CASSYGGVPGDGYTF
>.|14|.|TRBJ1-1|TRBV29-1
TGCAGCGTTGTTCGGGACATTGACAACACTGAAGCTTTCTTT
CSVVRDIDNTEAFF
>.|12|.|TRBJ1-1|TRBV29-1
TGCAGCGGGGAACTACAGGGCACTGAAGCTTTCTTT
CSGELQGTEAFF
>few|13|.|TRBJ1-2|TRBV2
TGTGCCAGTACGGGAAGAGTAACCTATGGCTACACCTTC
CASTGRVTYGYTF
>few|13|.|TRBJ1-5|TRBV2
TGTGCCAGCAGTGAGGCTTTCAATCAGCCCCAGCATTTT
CASSEAFNQPQHF
>.|14|.|TRBJ1-5|TRBV15
TGTGCCACCAGCAGACAGGGACCCAATCAGCCCCAGCATTTT
CATSRQGPNQPQHF
>few|17|TRBD1|TRBJ2-7|TRBV7-9
TGTGCCAGCAGCTCCATTGGGGTGAGACAGGGCGCCTACGAGCAGTACTTC
CASSSIGVRQGAYEQYF
>.|11|.|TRBJ2-7|TRBV12-3/TRBV12-4
TGTGCCAGCAGTTTGTCTTCCACGTTTTACTTC
CASSLSSTFYF
>.|14|.|TRBJ1-1|TRBV6-6
TGTGCCAGCAGTAATCTCTACCTGGGGACTGAAGCTTTCTTT
CASSNLYLGTEAFF
>few|15|TRBD1|TRBJ1-1|TRBV4-3
TGCGCCAGCAGCCAAGAGATATACAGGGGGACTGAAGCTTTCTTT
CASSQEIYRGTEAFF
>few|13|.|TRBJ1-1|TRBV3-1
TGTGCCAGCAGCCGCCTGAAGAACACTGAAGCTTTCTTT
CASSRLKNTEAFF
>few|14|.|TRBJ1-1|TRBV6-6
TGTGCCAGCAGGGGAGGGACGTTGAACACTGAAGCTTTCTTT
CASRGGTLNTEAFF
>few|21|TRBD2|TRBJ2-2|TRBV6-5
TGTGCCAGCAGTTACTCGCCCCCTCCGACTAGCGGGGGACCCAACACCGGGGAGCTGTTTTTT
CASSYSPPPTSGGPNTGELFF
>.|18|TRBD1|TRBJ1-4|TRBV12-3/TRBV12-4
TGTGCCAGCAGTTGGACAGGCGACATTGGCGCGACTAATGAAAAACTGTTTTTT
CASSWTGDIGATNEKLFF
>few|13|.|TRBJ2-1|TRBV6-5
TGTGCCAGCAGTTACGGGGTCCGAGGGGAGCAGTTCTTC
CASSYGVRGEQFF
>.|15|TRBD2|TRBJ2-2|TRBV5-5
TGTGCCAGCAGCTCTGGCGGGAGGGACACCGGGGAGCTGTTTTTT
CASSSGGRDTGELFF
>few|13|.|TRBJ1-1|TRBV29-1
TGCAGCGTTGATTGGCTTGGGAACACTGAAGCTTTCTTT
CSVDWLGNTEAFF
>few|12|.|TRBJ1-2|TRBV5-6
TGTGCCAGCAGCCCAGGGATCGATGGCTACACCTTC
CASSPGIDGYTF
>.|14|TRBD1|TRBJ2-7|TRBV5-6
TGTGCCAGCAGCATAGTGGGACAGAGCTACGAGCAGTACTTC
CASSIVGQSYEQYF
>.|16|.|TRBJ2-1|TRBV6-5
TGTGCCAGCAGCAGTCAGCCCCGGGGAACCAACAATGAGCAGTTCTTC
CASSSQPRGTNNEQFF
>.|15|.|TRBJ2-5|TRBV11-3
TGTGCCAGCAGTCCACTGGCGGGGCGTCAAGAGACCCAGTACTTC
CASSPLAGRQETQYF
>.|16|TRBD1|TRBJ1-2|TRBV24-1
TGTGCCACCAGTGACCCGACGGACAGGGCTGGCTATGGCTACACCTTC
CATSDPTDRAGYGYTF
>few|16|TRBD1|TRBJ2-2|TRBV5-1
TGCGCCAGCAGCACCGACAGGGTTCGGAGCACCGGGGAGCTGTTTTTT
CASSTDRVRSTGELFF
>.|16|TRBD2|TRBJ2-1|TRBV11-3
TGTGCCAGCAGCTTAGATCGGGCGGGGGGCCACAATGAGCAGTTCTTC
CASSLDRAGGHNEQFF
>few|14|TRBD1|TRBJ2-1|TRBV6-5
TGTGCCAGCAGTCCTCGGACAGGGGGGTATGAGCAGTTCTTC
CASSPRTGGYEQFF
>few|14|.|TRBJ1-5|TRBV12-3/TRBV12-4
TGTGCCAGCAGTTTAAGACAGGCCCATCAGCCCCAGCATTTT
CASSLRQAHQPQHF
>many|19|.|TRBJ2-5|TRBV4-3
TGCGCCAGCAGCCAAGATCAAGGTATCGGGGGAGCGTACCAAGAGACCCAGTACTTC
CASSQDQGIGGAYQETQYF
>few|13|.|TRBJ1-2|TRBV12-3/TRBV12-4
TGTGCCAGCAGTTTATGGGGGGAGGATGGCTACACCTTC
CASSLWGEDGYTF
>few|16|TRBD1|TRBJ2-1|TRBV4-1
TGCGCCAGCAGCCAAGGTGGGACAGGGAATTACAATGAGCAGTTCTTC
CASSQGGTGNYNEQFF
>.|14|TRBD2|TRBJ2-7|TRBV29-1
TGCAGCGTTGGGGATGCTAGCGGGAGTTACGAGCAGTACTTC
CSVGDASGSYEQYF
>once|15|TRBD1|TRBJ1-2|TRBV12-3/TRBV12-4
TGTGCCAGCAGTCTAGGACAGGGGACTGGCTATGGCTACACCTTC
CASSLGQGTGYGYTF
>.|14|.|TRBJ2-1|TRBV4-1
TGCGCCAGCAGCCAAGTCCTGCAGGGTGGTGAGCAGTTCTTC
CASSQVLQGGEQFF
>.|17|.|TRBJ2-1|TRBV9
TGTGCCAGCAGCGTGAGCCGGACTGGGGCGTCCTACAATGAGCAGTTCTTC
CASSVSRTGASYNEQFF
>medium-sized|14|TRBD1|TRBJ2-5|TRBV12-3/TRBV12-4
TGTGCCAGCAGTTTAGCGGACAGGAAAGAGACCCAGTACTTC
CASSLADRKETQYF
>few|12|.|TRBJ1-4|TRBV20-1
TGCAGTGCTAGAGGGACCTATGAAAAACTGTTTTTT
CSARGTYEKLFF
>few|15|TRBD1|TRBJ1-2|TRBV15
TGTGCCACCAGGGACAGGGGCGAGATGGACTATGGCTACACCTTC
CATRDRGEMDYGYTF
>.|14|.|TRBJ2-1|TRBV15
TGTGCCACCAGCAGAACAGGCGTCTACAATGAGCAGTTCTTC
CATSRTGVYNEQFF
>few|15|.|TRBJ2-2|TRBV4-1
TGCGCCAGCAGCCAAGTGGCCCTCGACACCGGGGAGCTGTTTTTT
CASSQVALDTGELFF
>many|15|.|TRBJ1-5|TRBV12-3/TRBV12-4
TGTGCCAGCAGTTTAGGGGGCGCCGGCAATCAGCCCCAGCATTTT
CASSLGGAGNQPQHF
>few|15|TRBD1|TRBJ2-5|TRBV7-9
TGTGCCAGCAGCTTATTTGGGACAGGGGGAGAGACCCAGTACTTC
CASSLFGTGGETQYF
>.|15|TRBD2|TRBJ2-1|TRBV7-2
TGTGCCAGCAGCAACTCCGGGACTACCAACAATGAGCAGTTCTTC
CASSNSGTTNNEQFF
>.|15|TRBD2|TRBJ2-5|TRBV10-3
TGTGCCATCCGGATGACTAGCGGGGGGTCGGAGACCCAGTACTTC
CAIRMTSGGSETQYF
>.|16|.|TRBJ1-6|TRBV23-1
TGCGCCAGCAGTCAATCGTTCCGGACAGTTAATTCACCCCTCCACTTT
CASSQSFRTVNSPLHF